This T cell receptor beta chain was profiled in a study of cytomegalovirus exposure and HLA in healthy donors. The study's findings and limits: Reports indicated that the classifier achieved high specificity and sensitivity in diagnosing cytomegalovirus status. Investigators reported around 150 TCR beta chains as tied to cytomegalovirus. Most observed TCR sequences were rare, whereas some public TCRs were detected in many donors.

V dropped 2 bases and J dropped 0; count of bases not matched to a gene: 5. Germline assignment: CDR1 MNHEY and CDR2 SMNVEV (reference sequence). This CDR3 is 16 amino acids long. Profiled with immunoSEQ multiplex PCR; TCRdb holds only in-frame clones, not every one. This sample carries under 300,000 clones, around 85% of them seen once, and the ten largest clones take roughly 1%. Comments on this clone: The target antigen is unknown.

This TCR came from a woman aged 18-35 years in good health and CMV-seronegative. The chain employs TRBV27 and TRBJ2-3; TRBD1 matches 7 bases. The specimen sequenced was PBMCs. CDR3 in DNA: TGTGCCAGCAGTTTACCCGGGACAGACAGCACAGATACGCAGTATTTT. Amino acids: CASSLPGTDSTDTQYF.